This T cell receptor (beta chain) was sequenced in a study of cytomegalovirus exposure and HLA in healthy donors. Trimming at V came to 6 bases and at J to 5 bases, leaving 6 bases not matched to a gene. Germline CDR1 reads SGHRS; CDR2 reads YFSETQ. CDR3 size: 14 residues. The PCR used 60 Vbeta and 13 Jbeta primers. Assay: immunoSEQ multiplex PCR; the TCRdb copy retains only in-frame clones and omits some. The sample holds 150,000 to 200,000 clones. The J gene is TRBJ1-1, the V gene TRBV5-1; the match to TRBD1 covers 11 bases. Material: PBMCs. This receptor was identified in a woman under 30 in good health and CMV-seropositive. This CDR3 reads CASNVGTGGTEAFF. CDR3 in DNA: TGCGCCAGCAACGTTGGGACAGGGGGGACTGAAGCTTTCTTT.